Described below is a single T cell receptor beta chain sequence and its context. The entry originates in a study of blood T cell repertoires in COVID-19. In the source study's methods: Nucleated cell number was recorded as an estimate derived from reference gene primer amplification. TCRdb's copy holds only in-frame clones and misses some; the assay was immunoSEQ multiplex PCR. V, J and clone size are those of that table, while D and trimming were read from the DNA. The sample lists about 420,000 clones, 85% to 90% occurring once. The ends were cut back, 1 base at V and 0 bases at J, with 7 bases in the middle. Looked up from germline, CDR1 is MGHRA and CDR2 is YSYEKL. The CDR3 runs to 14 residues.

This receptor was taken from a man between 18 and 29 years old with COVID-19, enrolled during active disease. The V call is TRBV4-1, the J call TRBJ2-7; no clear D. The sequencing sample was made of peripheral blood. CDR3 coding DNA: TGCGCCAGCAGCCAAGGAGTCAACTCCTACGAGCAGTACTTC. Protein product: CASSQGVNSYEQYF.